One sample yielded the 14 T cell receptor beta chains listed below, sequenced in a study of read filtering for tumor transcriptome and immune sequencing. From 350 to 500 ng of RNA, a library with molecular barcoded alpha/delta and beta/gamma adaptors was made. TCRdb re-derived calls from the reads in MiXCR, one entry per CDR3 protein. This sample has tens of thousands of distinct CDR3 sequences; 20% to 25% occur once, and the top ten carry 11%. Sequenced material: a population of CD138-negative cells sorted from bone marrow. The receptors stem from a donor aged 40 or over with multiple myeloma.

This clonotype has just a few counts. The rearrangement links TRBV5-6 to TRBJ2-7, with D perhaps TRBD2 (5 bases). The CDR3 is made up of 13 amino acids. Germline V gene sequence: CDR1 SGHDT, CDR2 YYEEEE. V lost 7 bases to trimming and J lost 12 bases, with 23 bases between them. CDR3 sequence: CASEVRASAVRYF. CDR3 nucleotides: TGTGCCAGCGAGGTGAGGGCCTCCGCAGTTAGGTACTTC.

This clonotype was seen repeatedly, ten times or more. The chain carries TRBV5-1 and TRBJ1-1; perhaps TRBD1 as D (5 bases). The V and J ends lost 5 bases and 3 bases respectively, with 17 bases between them. Germline CDR1 is SGHRS and CDR2 is YFSETQ. This CDR3 is 15 amino acids long. The CDR3 sequence: CASSYSGSRDTEAFF. Here the CDR3 DNA reads TGCGCCAGCAGTTACTCAGGGTCGAGAGACACTGAAGCTTTCTTT.

This clonotype was seen at least ten times. The chain links TRBV12-3 or TRBV12-4 to TRBJ1-5; the D is unclear. With 6 bases removed from V and 4 bases from J, the gap between germline ends came to 10 bases. CDR3 length: 13 residues. The CDR3 nucleotides read TGTGCCAGCAGCCCCGGACGGAATCAGCCCCAGCATTTT. This sequence encodes CASSPGRNQPQHF.

The chain recombines TRBV19 with TRBJ2-1; 7 nucleotides match TRBD2. V lost 9 bases and J lost 3; bases outside the gene matches: 11. CDR3 length: 15 residues. Germline V gene sequence: CDR1 LNHDA, CDR2 SQIVND (reference sequence). In DNA, the CDR3 is TGTGCCAGACGATCACTAGCGCTCGGCTACAATGAGCAGTTCTTC. The encoded protein is CARRSLALGYNEQFF.

This clonotype has only a few counts. The rearrangement joins TRBV10-2 to TRBJ2-2, with TRBD2 matching 10 bases. Germline-derived CDR1 and CDR2 are WSHSY and SAAADI. The CDR3 loop spans 14 amino acids. The junction had 5 bases not matched to a gene; V was cut back by 8 bases and J by 5 bases. The CDR3 loop reads CASGSGGETGELFF. Written as DNA, the CDR3 is TGCGCCAGCGGGAGCGGGGGGGAAACCGGGGAGCTGTTTTTT.

For this clonotype: A much more abundant neighbour one base away suggests this may be a read error. The chain joins TRBV2 to TRBJ2-5, with a possible D match to TRBD2 (5 bases). Germline V CDR1 and CDR2: SNHLY, FYNNEI. The CDR3 totals 12 residues. V shed 7 bases and J shed 5 bases, with 11 bases lying between them. The CDR3 protein is CASNPRGETQYF. The DNA of the CDR3 is TGTGCCAGCAACCCACGCGGGGAGACCCAGTACTTC.

This clonotype was seen ten or more times. V gene TRBV5-1 combines with J gene TRBJ2-7, with D uncertain. The CDR3 length is 14 residues. V lost 4 bases and J lost 1, with 12 bases in between. Germline CDR1 SGHRS, CDR2 YFSETQ. The CDR3 nucleotides read TGCGCCAGCAGCACTATACTGGGATCCTACGAGCAGTACTTC. It yields the protein CASSTILGSYEQYF.

At least ten counts were recorded for this clonotype. The J gene is TRBJ1-2, the V gene TRBV2; D is perhaps TRBD1 (6 bases). Germline V lookup: CDR1 SNHLY, CDR2 FYNNEI. The CDR3 sequence is 12 residues long. V lost 6 bases and J 2 bases, leaving 7 bases between the germline ends. The CDR3 DNA reads as TGTGCCAGCAGGGACAGCAACTATGGCTACACCTTC. The encoded protein is CASRDSNYGYTF.

This clonotype was found many times. The chain employs TRBV28 and TRBJ1-1, with D unclear. The length of the CDR3 is 13 residues. The V and J ends lost 8 bases and 0 bases respectively, with 10 bases between them. Germline V gene lookup returns CDR1 MDHEN and CDR2 SYDVKM. The CDR3 sequence: CASGVQMNTEAFF. DNA for the CDR3: TGTGCCAGCGGCGTCCAGATGAACACTGAAGCTTTCTTT.

With regard to this clonotype: This may be a read error: a much more frequent sequence differs by one nucleotide. The chain employs TRBV7-2 and TRBJ1-5; D is possibly TRBD1 (5 bases). The V gene's germline CDR1 is SGHTA and CDR2 FQGNSA. This CDR3 contains 13 residues. CDR3 region: CASSLQGGQPQRF. The CDR3 nucleotides are TGTGCCAGCAGCTTACAGGGTGGCCAGCCCCAGCGTTTT.

A remark on this clonotype: One base away lies a much larger clone, so this may be a sequencing read error. The chain joins TRBV27 to TRBJ2-2; tentatively, D is TRBD1 (5 bases). The CDR3 is 13 residues long. The germline V gene encodes CDR1 MNHEY and CDR2 SMNVEV (reference sequence). V was clipped by 8 bases and J by 2 bases, with 9 bases between them. The CDR3 coding sequence is TGTGCCAGCTACAGGAGCAACACCGGGGAGCTGTTTTTT. It yields the protein CASYRSNTGELFF.

In its sample, this clonotype was seen a few times. The rearrangement joins TRBV7-3 to TRBJ1-5; possible D gene TRBD1, 5 bases. Trimming cost V 2 bases and J 8 bases, with 16 bases left between them. Looked up from germline, CDR1 is SGHTA and CDR2 is FQGTGA. The CDR3 totals 15 residues. The CDR3: CASSLAGWAWEPQHF. In nucleotides, the CDR3 is TGTGCCAGCAGCTTAGCAGGGTGGGCTTGGGAGCCCCAGCATTTT.

The chain links TRBV2 to TRBJ2-2, with 7 bases fitting TRBD1. The trim removed 8 bases at V and 3 bases at J, leaving 9 bases unmatched. This CDR3 is built from 15 residues. In germline, CDR1 is SNHLY, CDR2 FYNNEI. The chain's CDR3 is CASEGKGAYTGELFF. The CDR3 DNA is TGTGCCAGCGAGGGGAAGGGGGCCTACACCGGGGAGCTGTTTTTT.

The chain links TRBV7-9 to TRBJ1-5, with a tentative D call TRBD1 (6 bases). V gave up 3 bases and J gave up 7 bases, with 10 bases separating them. CDR1 and CDR2 (germline): SEHNR, FQNEAQ (reference sequence). The length of the CDR3 is 13 residues. The CDR3 reads CASSFEGGQPQHF. CDR3 nucleotides: TGTGCCAGCAGCTTTGAAGGGGGGCAGCCCCAGCATTTT.